This record concerns one T cell receptor beta chain sequence. This sample is part of a study of shared clonotypes between healthy human individuals. Method: immunoSEQ multiplex PCR; TCRdb's copy keeps in-frame clones and lacks some. There are 2 million to 3 million clones in the sample; roughly 93% occur only once, and more than 0.35% lies in the top ten. The V gene lost 10 bases and the J gene lost 11 bases, with 29 bases spanning the gap. In germline, CDR1 is MDHEN, CDR2 SYDVKM. The CDR3 sequence is 15 residues long. The source of this sequence is a man aged 18 to 30 in good health. Some clones in this sample may be carry-over from other donors' samples. Sequenced sample: naive CD4+ T cells from PBMCs. Subset described: CD45RA+ positively selected. The chain employs TRBV28 and TRBJ1-1; D is perhaps TRBD1 (5 bases). The CDR3 loop is CATRPARASRRFAFF. The CDR3 coding sequence is TGTGCCACCCGGCCGGCCAGGGCTTCACGAAGGTTCGCTTTCTTT. The full variable domain, completed using reference TRBV28 and TRBJ1-1, is DVKVTQSSRYLVKRTGEKVFLECVQDMDHENMFWYRQDPGLGLRLIYFSYDVKMKEKGDIPEGYSVSREKKERFSLILESASTNQTSMYLCATRPARASRRFAFFGQGTRLTVV.